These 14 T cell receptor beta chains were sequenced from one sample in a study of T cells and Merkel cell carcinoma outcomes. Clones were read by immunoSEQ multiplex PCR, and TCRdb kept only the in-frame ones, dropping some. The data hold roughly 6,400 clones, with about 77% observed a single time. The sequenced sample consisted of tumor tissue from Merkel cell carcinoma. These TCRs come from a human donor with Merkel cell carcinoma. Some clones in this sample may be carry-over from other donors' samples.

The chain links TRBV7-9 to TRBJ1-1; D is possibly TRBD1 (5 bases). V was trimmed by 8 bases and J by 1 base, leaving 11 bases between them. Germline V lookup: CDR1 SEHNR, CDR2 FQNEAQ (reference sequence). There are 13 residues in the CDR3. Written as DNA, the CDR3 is TGTGCCAGCCAGGTGGGGCCGAACACTGAAGCTTTCTTT. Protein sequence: CASQVGPNTEAFF.

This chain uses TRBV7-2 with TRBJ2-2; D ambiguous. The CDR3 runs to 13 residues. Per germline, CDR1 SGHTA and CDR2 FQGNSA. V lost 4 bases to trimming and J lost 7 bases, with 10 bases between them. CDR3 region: CASSSRRGGELFF. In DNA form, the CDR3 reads TGTGCCAGCAGCTCCCGCCGAGGCGGGGAGCTGTTTTTT.

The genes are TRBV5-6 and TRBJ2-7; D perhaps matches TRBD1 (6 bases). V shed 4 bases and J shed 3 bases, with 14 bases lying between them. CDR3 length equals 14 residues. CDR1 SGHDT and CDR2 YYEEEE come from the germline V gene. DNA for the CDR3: TGTGCCAGCAGCCCCCCCCAGGGGAACTACGAGCAGTACTTC. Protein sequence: CASSPPQGNYEQYF. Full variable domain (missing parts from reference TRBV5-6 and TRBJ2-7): DAGVTQSPTHLIKTRGQQVTLRCSPKSGHDTVSWYQQALGQGPQFIFQYYEEEERQRGNFPDRFSGHQFPNYSSELNVNALLLGDSALYLCASSPPQGNYEQYFGPGTRLTVT.

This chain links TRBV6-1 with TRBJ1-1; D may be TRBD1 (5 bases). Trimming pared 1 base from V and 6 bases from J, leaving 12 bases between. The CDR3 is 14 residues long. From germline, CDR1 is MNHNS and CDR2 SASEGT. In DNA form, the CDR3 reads TGTGCCAGCAGTGAAGGTAAGGGGCCTTCTGAAGCTTTCTTT. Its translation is CASSEGKGPSEAFF.

CDR3 loop: CASRLNTEAFF. DNA for the CDR3: TGTGCCAGCCGACTGAACACTGAAGCTTTCTTT. This chain links TRBV6-1 with TRBJ1-1; D is unresolved. V lost 8 bases and J lost 0, with 4 bases in between. CDR3 size: 11 residues. Germline V gives CDR1 MNHNS, CDR2 SASEGT.

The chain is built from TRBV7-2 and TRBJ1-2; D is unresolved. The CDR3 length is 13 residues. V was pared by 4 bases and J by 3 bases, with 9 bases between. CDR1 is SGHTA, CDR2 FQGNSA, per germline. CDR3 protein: CASSSRTDYGYTF. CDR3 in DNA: TGTGCCAGCAGCTCTAGGACGGACTATGGCTACACCTTC.

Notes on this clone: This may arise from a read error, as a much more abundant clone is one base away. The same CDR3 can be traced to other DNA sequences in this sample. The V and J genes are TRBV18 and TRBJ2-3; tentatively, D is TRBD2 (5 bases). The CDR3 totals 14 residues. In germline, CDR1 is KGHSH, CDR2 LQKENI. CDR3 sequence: CASSPPRLTDTQYF. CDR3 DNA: TGTGCCAGCTCACCACCCCGACTAACAGATACACAGTATTTT. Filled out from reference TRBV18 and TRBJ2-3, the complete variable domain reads NAGVMQNPRHLVRRRGQEARLRCSPMKGHSHVYWYRQLPEEGLKFMVYLQKENIIDESGMPKERFSAEFPKEGPSILRIQQVVRGDSAAYFCASSPPRLTDTQYFGPGTRLTVL.

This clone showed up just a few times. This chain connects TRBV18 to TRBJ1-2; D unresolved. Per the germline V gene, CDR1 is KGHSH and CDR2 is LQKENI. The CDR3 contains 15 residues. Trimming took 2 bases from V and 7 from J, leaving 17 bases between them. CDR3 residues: CASSPSTDGRFGYTF. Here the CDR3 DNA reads TGTGCCAGCTCACCAAGTACAGATGGAAGATTTGGCTACACCTTC.

CDR3: CSVESRDGTYEQYF. In DNA form, the CDR3 reads TGCAGCGTGGAGTCCCGGGACGGTACCTACGAGCAGTACTTC. The J gene is TRBJ2-7, the V gene TRBV29-1; D possibly matches TRBD1 or TRBD2 (5 bases each). Germline CDR1 SQVTM, CDR2 ANQGSEA. V lost 6 bases, J lost 2 bases, and 17 bases lay in between. There are 14 residues in the CDR3.

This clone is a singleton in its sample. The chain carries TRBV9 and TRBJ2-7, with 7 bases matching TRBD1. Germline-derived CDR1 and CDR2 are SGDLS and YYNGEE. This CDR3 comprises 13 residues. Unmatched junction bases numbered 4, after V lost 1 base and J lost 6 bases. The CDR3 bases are TGTGCCAGCAGCGTAACGTCAGGGGGCGAGCAGTACTTC. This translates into CASSVTSGGEQYF.

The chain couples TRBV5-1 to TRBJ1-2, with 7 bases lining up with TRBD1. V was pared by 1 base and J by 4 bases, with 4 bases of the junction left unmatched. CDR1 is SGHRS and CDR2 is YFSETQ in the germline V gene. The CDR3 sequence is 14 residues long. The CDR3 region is CASSLTGEGYGYTF. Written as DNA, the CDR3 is TGCGCCAGCAGCTTGACAGGGGAGGGCTATGGCTACACCTTC.

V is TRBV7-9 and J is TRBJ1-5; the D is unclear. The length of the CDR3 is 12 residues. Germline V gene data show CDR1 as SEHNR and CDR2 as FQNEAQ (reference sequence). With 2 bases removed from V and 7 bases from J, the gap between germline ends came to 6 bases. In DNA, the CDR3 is TGTGCCAGCAGCTTATTGGGCCAGCCCCAGCATTTT. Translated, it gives CASSLLGQPQHF.

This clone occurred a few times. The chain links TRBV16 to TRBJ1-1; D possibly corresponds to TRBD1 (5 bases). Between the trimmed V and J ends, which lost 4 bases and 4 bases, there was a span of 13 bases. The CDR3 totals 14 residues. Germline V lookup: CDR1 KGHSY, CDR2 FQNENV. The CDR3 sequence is CASSPGQTGTEAFF. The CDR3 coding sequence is TGTGCCAGCAGCCCGGGGCAGACCGGCACTGAAGCTTTCTTT. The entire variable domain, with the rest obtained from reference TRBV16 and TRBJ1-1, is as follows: GEEVAQTPKHLVRGEGQKAKLYCAPIKGHSYVFWYQQVLKNEFKFLISFQNENVFDETGMPKERFSAKCLPNSPCSLEIQATKLEDSAVYFCASSPGQTGTEAFFGQGTRLTVV.

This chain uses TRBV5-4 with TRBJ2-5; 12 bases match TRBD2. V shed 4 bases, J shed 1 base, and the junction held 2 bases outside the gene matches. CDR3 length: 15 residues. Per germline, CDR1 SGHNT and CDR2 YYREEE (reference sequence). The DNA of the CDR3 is TGTGCCAGCAGCCGGACTAGCGGGATCCAAGAGACCCAGTACTTC. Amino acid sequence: CASSRTSGIQETQYF.